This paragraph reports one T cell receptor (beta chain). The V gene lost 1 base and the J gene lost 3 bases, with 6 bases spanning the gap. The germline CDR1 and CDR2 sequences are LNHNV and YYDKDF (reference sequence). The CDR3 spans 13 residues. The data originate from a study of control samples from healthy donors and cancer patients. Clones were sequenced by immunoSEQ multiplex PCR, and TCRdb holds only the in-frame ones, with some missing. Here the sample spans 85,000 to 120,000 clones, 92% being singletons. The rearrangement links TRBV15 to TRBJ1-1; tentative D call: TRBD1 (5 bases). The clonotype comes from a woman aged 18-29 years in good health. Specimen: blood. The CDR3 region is CATSRAGDTEAFF. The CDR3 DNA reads TGTGCCACCAGCAGAGCGGGGGACACTGAAGCTTTCTTT.